Reported below is one T cell receptor (beta chain). Germline V lookup: CDR1 KGHSH, CDR2 LQKENI. This CDR3 spans 16 amino acids. V shed 1 base and J 2 bases; nucleotides not matched to a gene: 6. Donors in Cohort 3 who had recovered were those with two negative PCRs, healthcare professional clearance, or resolution of their symptoms. Authors' processing steps: By means of reference gene primer amplification, nucleated cell counts were estimated. Clones were sequenced by immunoSEQ multiplex PCR, and TCRdb holds only the in-frame ones, with some missing. For V, J and clone size, that table is used; D and trimming come from the DNA. Of approximately 440,000 clones in the sample, 87% were seen once. These data are taken from a study of blood T cell repertoires in COVID-19.

This chain links TRBV18 with TRBJ2-3; 7 bases fit TRBD2. The source of this sequence is a woman aged 18-29 years who had recovered from COVID-19. Sequenced input: PBMCs or T cells enriched from blood (not recorded which). DNA of the CDR3: TGTGCCAGCTCACCACTTAGTAGCGGGCCCACAGATACGCAGTATTTT. It encodes CASSPLSSGPTDTQYF.